Below are 11 T cell receptor beta chains sequenced from a single sample in a study of spatial heterogeneity in lung cancer. TCRdb passed the 5' RACE reads through MiXCR, listing each CDR3 protein once. The sample holds some 32,000 distinct CDR3 sequences, less than 11% seen once. Time point of the sample: blood at routine non-recurrence follow-up after resection. Sequences were derived from PBMCs, sampled at follow-up. The source of these receptors is a female donor with early-stage non-small cell lung cancer.

This clonotype occurred many times. The chain employs TRBV7-3 and TRBJ1-1; 8 nucleotides align to TRBD1. Germline-derived CDR1 and CDR2 are SGHTA and FQGTGA. CDR3 length: 17 amino acids. With 5 bases clipped from V and 1 base from J, the junction kept 12 bases outside the gene matches. The CDR3 DNA sequence: TGTGCCAGCAGCCCAGGGGGCAGTTTGGGAGCGAACACTGAAGCTTTCTTT. The encoded protein is CASSPGGSLGANTEAFF.

This clonotype was observed a handful of times. V and J are TRBV7-2 and TRBJ2-3, with 7 positions matching TRBD2. CDR1 is SGHTA, CDR2 FQGNSA, per germline. The CDR3 totals 15 residues. V was clipped by 0 bases and J by 2 bases; unmatched bases: 2. Written as DNA, the CDR3 is TGTGCCAGCAGCTTAGCGGGGGGGATCACAGATACGCAGTATTTT. Protein: CASSLAGGITDTQYF.

By share, this clonotype counts as medium-sized. The chain employs TRBV12-3 or TRBV12-4 and TRBJ2-3, with 10 nucleotides matching TRBD2. There are 15 residues in the CDR3. The ends lost 3 bases at V and 4 bases at J; junction bases unmatched: 4. The CDR3 DNA sequence: TGTGCCAGCAGTTTCGCTAGCGGGGGATCAGATACGCAGTATTTT. It encodes CASSFASGGSDTQYF.

This clonotype was seen only a few times. For the CDR3, the DNA is TGTGCCAGCAGACCGGGGACCTCCCAAGAGACCCAGTACTTC. It is translated as CASRPGTSQETQYF. The chain has TRBV12-3 or TRBV12-4 and TRBJ2-5; possibly TRBD1 or TRBD2 for D (5 bases each). The CDR3 covers 14 residues. The V end was cut by 6 bases, the J end by 1 base, with 12 bases between.

This clonotype was seen ten or more times. The V gene is TRBV19, the J gene TRBJ2-1, with a possible D match to TRBD2 (5 bases). V lost 1 base and J lost 4, with 20 bases in between. The CDR3 loop spans 18 amino acids. CDR1 and CDR2 (germline): LNHDA, SQIVND (reference sequence). The CDR3 DNA is TGTGCCAGTAGTATAGGGGCGGGCGACCTGTCGAGTTACAATGAGCAGTTCTTC. Translation: CASSIGAGDLSSYNEQFF.

A few counts support this clonotype. The CDR3 ends on some other residue instead of the conserved phenylalanine or tryptophan, so this is likely a read error. This chain joins TRBV5-1 and TRBJ2-2, with 8 bases matching TRBD1. CDR3 length: 15 residues. The ends lost 5 bases at V and 2 bases at J; junction bases unmatched: 5. CDR1 is SGHRS, CDR2 YFSETQ, per germline. CDR3 nucleotides: TGCGCCAGCAGACCCGGGACAGGCAACACCGGGGAGCTGTTTCTT. Amino acid sequence: CASRPGTGNTGELFL.

This clonotype was detected ten times or more. This chain links TRBV12-3 or TRBV12-4 with TRBJ1-5; the D is unclear. Trimming left V 2 bases short and J 6 bases short, with 2 bases between. The CDR3 is 11 amino acids. The CDR3 DNA is TGTGCCAGCAGTTTATCTCAGCCCCAGCATTTT. This sequence encodes CASSLSQPQHF.

This clonotype was picked up many times. V gene TRBV6-6 combines with J gene TRBJ1-4; 11 positions agree with TRBD1. The CDR3 totals 16 residues. Germline assignment: CDR1 MNHNY and CDR2 SVGAGI (reference sequence). V was clipped by 6 bases and J by 7 bases; unmatched bases: 10. In nucleotides, the CDR3 is TGTGCCAGCAGCCGGGACAGGGGGTTGAGAGGTGAAAAACTGTTTTTT. Protein product: CASSRDRGLRGEKLFF.

In this sample, this clonotype is medium-sized (0.01 to 0.1%). This rearrangement joins TRBV9 to TRBJ2-1, with D maybe TRBD1 (6 bases). The V end was cut by 3 bases, the J end by 7 bases, with 11 bases between. Germline V gene lookup returns CDR1 SGDLS and CDR2 YYNGEE. The CDR3 is 13 amino acids. The CDR3 region has the DNA TGTGCCAGCAGCGAAAACAGGGTAAATGAGCAGTTCTTC. It translates to CASSENRVNEQFF.

This clonotype has at least ten counts. The rearrangement links TRBV5-1 to TRBJ2-7; no reliable D call. Trimming left V 6 bases short and J 5 bases short, with 18 bases between. The CDR3 spans 14 residues. CDR1 SGHRS and CDR2 YFSETQ come from the germline V gene. The CDR3 DNA sequence: TGCGCCAGCACCGAAGGTTCGGTGGCCCACGAGCAGTACTTC. Its translation is CASTEGSVAHEQYF.

This clonotype was seen at least ten times. The DNA for the CDR3 is TGTGCCAGCAGCCGCGACAACAGGGGAGCTAACTATGGCTACACCTTC. It codes for CASSRDNRGANYGYTF. V gene TRBV7-9 combines with J gene TRBJ1-2; 7 bases match TRBD1. Germline CDR1 is SEHNR and CDR2 is FQNEAQ (reference sequence). The ends lost 5 bases at V and 0 bases at J; junction bases unmatched: 9. CDR3 length: 16 amino acids.